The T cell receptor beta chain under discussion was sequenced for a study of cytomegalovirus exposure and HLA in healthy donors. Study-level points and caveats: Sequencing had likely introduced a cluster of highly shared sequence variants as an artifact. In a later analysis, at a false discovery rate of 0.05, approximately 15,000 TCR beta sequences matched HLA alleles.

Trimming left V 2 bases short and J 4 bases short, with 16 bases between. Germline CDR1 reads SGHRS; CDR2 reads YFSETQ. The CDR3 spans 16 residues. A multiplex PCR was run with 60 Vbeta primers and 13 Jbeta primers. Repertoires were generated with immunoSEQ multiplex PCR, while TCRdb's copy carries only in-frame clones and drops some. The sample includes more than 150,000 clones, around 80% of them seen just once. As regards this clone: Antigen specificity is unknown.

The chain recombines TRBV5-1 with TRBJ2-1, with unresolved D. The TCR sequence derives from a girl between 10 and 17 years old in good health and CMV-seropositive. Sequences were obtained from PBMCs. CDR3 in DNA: TGCGCCAGCAGCTTATACAGCCAAAGCCCATACAATGAGCAGTTCTTC. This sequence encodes CASSLYSQSPYNEQFF.